This TCR beta chain was recorded in a study of identical twins. There are a few counts of this clonotype. TCRdb ran MiXCR on the 5' RACE reads and lists one entry per CDR3 protein. Of about 1.7 million distinct CDR3 sequences in the sample, under 35% were seen once. The specimen was cord blood. The clonotype was recovered from a newborn girl in good health.

CDR3 region: CASTADRAPYNSPLHF. The CDR3 DNA reads as TGTGCCAGCACCGCGGACAGGGCCCCTTATAATTCACCCCTCCACTTT. The chain couples TRBV2 to TRBJ1-6; 8 nucleotides match TRBD1. The V segment lost 7 bases and the J segment 4 bases; nucleotides outside the gene matches: 9. This CDR3 is built from 16 residues. Per germline, CDR1 SNHLY and CDR2 FYNNEI.